Following are 20 T cell receptor beta chains from one sample sequenced in a study of somatic mutations in cytotoxic T cells in rheumatoid arthritis. Clones were read by immunoSEQ multiplex PCR, and TCRdb kept only the in-frame ones, dropping some. Counted here are thousands of clones, about 88% occurring once; the ten biggest clones make up roughly 29%. The sequenced sample was CD8+ T cells sorted from blood. Receptor source: a woman aged 70-85 years with rheumatoid arthritis.

The chain has TRBV9 and TRBJ1-5; no clear D. V gave up 3 bases and J gave up 10 bases, with 11 bases separating them. This CDR3 has 12 residues. The germline CDR1 and CDR2 sequences are SGDLS and YYNGEE. CDR3 amino acids: CASSDREGPQHF. In nucleotides, the CDR3 is TGTGCCAGCAGCGACCGGGAGGGTCCCCAGCATTTT.

The CDR3 reads CASSQDRTGSGNTIYF. The DNA for the CDR3 is TGTGCCAGCAGCCAAGACAGGACAGGCTCTGGAAACACCATATATTTT. The rearrangement uses TRBV4-2 and TRBJ1-3, with 7 bases aligning to TRBD1. Germline CDR1 and CDR2: LGHNA and YNFKEQ. The V gene end was trimmed by 0 bases and the J gene end by 0 bases; junction bases not matched to a gene: 2. This CDR3 is 16 amino acids long.

This chain joins TRBV7-2 and TRBJ2-3; no clear D. The V end lost 6 bases, the J end lost 2 bases, and 18 bases lay between the germline ends. Per germline, CDR1 SGHTA and CDR2 FQGNSA. The CDR3 sequence is 16 residues long. In DNA, the CDR3 is TGTGCCAGCAGAAGATTCCTTAATTCTAACACAGATACGCAGTATTTT. Protein sequence: CASRRFLNSNTDTQYF.

The V call is TRBV19, the J call TRBJ1-2, with D unclear. With 6 bases removed from V and 8 bases from J, the gap between germline ends came to 13 bases. The CDR3 spans 12 residues. The germline V gene encodes CDR1 LNHDA and CDR2 SQIVND (reference sequence). The CDR3 DNA reads as TGTGCCAGTAGGGACTACGTCGGGGGCTACACCTTC. As protein: CASRDYVGGYTF.

CDR3 in amino acids: CASSLDATSGTYEQYF. Here the CDR3 DNA reads TGTGCCAGCAGCTTAGATGCGACTAGCGGAACCTACGAGCAGTACTTC. The V and J genes are TRBV7-9 and TRBJ2-7, with 9 bases identical to TRBD2. There are 16 residues in the CDR3. Germline V gene data show CDR1 as SEHNR and CDR2 as FQNEAQ (reference sequence). Trimming cost V 1 base and J 2 bases; bases outside gene matches: 6.

CDR3 sequence reads: CASSTRDRGNTEAFF. The CDR3 region has the DNA TGTGCCAGCAGCACCCGGGACAGGGGGAACACTGAAGCTTTCTTT. V is TRBV11-3 and J is TRBJ1-1, with TRBD1 identical over 10 bases. Germline V gives CDR1 SGHNT, CDR2 YENEEA. The trim removed 5 bases at V and 1 base at J, leaving 4 bases unmatched. This CDR3 contains 15 residues.

V and J are TRBV6-5 and TRBJ2-7; the D is unclear. CDR1 MNHEY and CDR2 SVGAGI come from the germline V gene. The CDR3 length is 12 residues. The ends were cut back, 10 bases at V and 3 bases at J, with 13 bases in the middle. CDR3 nucleotide sequence: TGTGCCACCCGGCTAGGATACTACGAGCAGTACTTC. It translates to CATRLGYYEQYF.

The V gene is TRBV2, the J gene TRBJ2-7; the match to TRBD2 covers 7 bases. This CDR3 has 14 residues. The germline gives CDR1 SNHLY, CDR2 FYNNEI. V dropped 7 bases and J dropped 3; count of bases not matched to a gene: 9. The chain's CDR3 is CASTVGRGSYEQYF. CDR3 nucleotides: TGTGCCAGCACGGTGGGGCGGGGGAGCTACGAGCAGTACTTC.

The chain combines TRBV7-9 with TRBJ1-2, with D possibly being TRBD1 (6 bases). The CDR3 has 16 residues. CDR1 is SEHNR, CDR2 FQNEAQ, per germline (reference sequence). Between the trimmed V and J ends, which lost 2 bases and 5 bases, there was a span of 18 bases. In DNA, the CDR3 is TGTGCCAGCAGCTTATCGGTCGCCGGGGGGCTTTATGGCTACACCTTC. The encoded protein is CASSLSVAGGLYGYTF.

V usage is TRBV2 and J usage is TRBJ2-3, with 7 nucleotides matching TRBD2. V shed 3 bases and J 2 bases; nucleotides not matched to a gene: 5. CDR1 is SNHLY and CDR2 is FYNNEI in the germline V gene. This CDR3 region has 15 residues. The CDR3 protein is CASSEGEGPTDTQYF. In nucleotides, the CDR3 is TGTGCCAGCAGTGAGGGGGAGGGACCCACAGATACGCAGTATTTT. The full variable domain, completed using reference TRBV2 and TRBJ2-3, is EPEVTQTPSHQVTQMGQEVILRCVPISNHLYFYWYRQILGQKVEFLVSFYNNEISEKSEIFDDQFSVERPDGSNFTLKIRSTKLEDSAMYFCASSEGEGPTDTQYFGPGTRLTVL.

The chain recombines TRBV5-6 with TRBJ2-3, with a weak D call TRBD1 (6 bases). V dropped 2 bases and J dropped 0 bases, with 7 bases sitting between them. CDR3 length equals 14 residues. CDR1 is SGHDT, CDR2 YYEEEE, per germline. The CDR3 bases are TGTGCCAGCAGCTTAGGGGGTAGCACAGATACGCAGTATTTT. This codes for CASSLGGSTDTQYF.

The chain uses TRBV28 and TRBJ1-2; 10 nucleotides match TRBD1. This CDR3 is 15 amino acids long. V gave up 6 bases and J gave up 5 bases; unmatched junction bases: 9. Germline V CDR1 and CDR2: MDHEN, SYDVKM. CDR3 in amino acids: CASRPRQGAVYGYTF. As DNA, the CDR3 is TGTGCCAGCAGACCAAGACAGGGGGCGGTATATGGCTACACCTTC.

The chain has TRBV7-9 and TRBJ1-1; D is undetermined. Trimming left V 2 bases short and J 2 bases short, with 12 bases between. The germline V gene has CDR1 SEHNR and CDR2 FQNEAQ (reference sequence). This CDR3 is 15 amino acids long. The CDR3 is CASSLFPGINTEAFF. In DNA form, the CDR3 reads TGTGCCAGCAGCTTATTCCCGGGAATCAACACTGAAGCTTTCTTT. The whole variable domain, remainder taken from reference TRBV7-9 and TRBJ1-1, is DTGVSQNPRHKITKRGQNVTFRCDPISEHNRLYWYRQTLGQGPEFLTYFQNEAQLEKSRLLSDRFSAERPKGSFSTLEIQRTEQGDSAMYLCASSLFPGINTEAFFGQGTRLTVV.

This chain joins TRBV7-3 and TRBJ1-1; weak D call: TRBD1 (6 bases). V gave up 2 bases and J gave up 6 bases, with 19 bases separating them. Germline V gene data show CDR1 as SGHTA and CDR2 as FQGTGA. This CDR3 comprises 16 residues. CDR3 residues: CASSLELWGPLSEAFF. The DNA for the CDR3 is TGTGCCAGCAGCTTAGAATTGTGGGGGCCTCTTTCTGAAGCTTTCTTT.

The V gene is TRBV5-1, the J gene TRBJ2-1; TRBD2 matches 7 bases. CDR3 length: 15 residues. The junction had 15 bases not matched to a gene; V was cut back by 5 bases and J by 10 bases. Germline loops: CDR1 SGHRS, CDR2 YFSETQ. The CDR3 DNA is TGCGCCAGCAGTCAAAGGACTAGTGTGGCGGGGGAGCAGTTCTTC. Its protein is CASSQRTSVAGEQFF.

The V and J genes are TRBV19 and TRBJ2-3, with D possibly matching TRBD2 (6 bases). The CDR3 contains 14 residues. Trimming cost V 4 bases and J 1 base, with 9 bases left between them. Germline CDR1 is LNHDA and CDR2 is SQIVND (reference sequence). CDR3 bases: TGTGCCAGTAGTAAATGGGGGGGCACAGATACGCAGTATTTT. Its protein product is CASSKWGGTDTQYF.

The chain recombines TRBV27 with TRBJ1-1; weak D call: TRBD1 (5 bases). The CDR3 is 14 residues long. Trimming removed 2 bases at V and 0 bases at J, with 7 bases between. The V gene's germline CDR1 is MNHEY and CDR2 SMNVEV (reference sequence). The CDR3 region has the DNA TGTGCCAGCAGTTTAGACAGACTGAACACTGAAGCTTTCTTT. Its translation: CASSLDRLNTEAFF.

The chain recombines TRBV4-2 with TRBJ2-7; no reliable D call. The CDR3 runs to 14 residues. Deletions cut 0 bases from V and 3 bases from J, with 9 bases between. Germline V lookup: CDR1 LGHNA, CDR2 YNFKEQ. CDR3 sequence: CASSQDYGGYEQYF. In DNA form, the CDR3 reads TGTGCCAGCAGCCAAGATTATGGCGGCTACGAGCAGTACTTC.

The rearrangement links TRBV6-4 to TRBJ2-2; TRBD2 might be the D (6 bases). This CDR3 has 16 amino acids. CDR1 is MRHNA, CDR2 SNTAGT, per germline. V lost 3 bases and J lost 0, with 11 bases in between. This CDR3 reads CASSEFGTSNTGELFF. The CDR3 coding sequence is TGTGCCAGCAGTGAGTTCGGGACTTCGAACACCGGGGAGCTGTTTTTT.

J is TRBJ2-1 and V is TRBV5-1; D is unclear. The CDR3 extends over 11 amino acids. The germline CDR1 and CDR2 sequences are SGHRS and YFSETQ. V lost 1 base to trimming and J lost 9 bases, with 5 bases between them. Here the CDR3 reads CASSLSREQFF. For the CDR3, the DNA is TGCGCCAGCAGCTTGTCCCGTGAGCAGTTCTTC.